This entry is about one T cell receptor (beta chain). These data come from a study of control samples from healthy donors and cancer patients. The CDR3 covers 13 residues. The germline CDR1 and CDR2 sequences are GTSNPN and SVGIG (reference sequence). Trimming removed 0 bases from V and 4 bases from J, with 6 bases in between. Repertoires were generated with immunoSEQ multiplex PCR, while TCRdb's copy carries only in-frame clones and drops some. The sample lists roughly 130,000 clones, roughly 89% seen once, with roughly 10% in the top ten. The V call is TRBV30, the J call TRBJ1-4; no definite D call. The clonotype was recovered from a man under 40 in good health. Sequencing was performed on blood. CDR3 nucleotides: TGTGCCTGGAGTGTGGGAAATAATGAAAAACTGTTTTTT. Its translation: CAWSVGNNEKLFF.